The rows below give T cell receptor beta chains drawn from one sample of a study of blood T cell repertoires in COVID-19. Sequencing used immunoSEQ multiplex PCR; TCRdb keeps in-frame clones, though not all of them. The sample lists about 410,000 clones, less than 95% occurring once. The sequenced material came from PBMCs or T cells enriched from blood (not recorded which). All receptors derive from a man between 18 and 35 years old who had recovered from COVID-19. The CDR3 runs from the conserved cysteine through the conserved F or W.

V,J,CDR3
TRBV12-1,TRBJ2-5,CASSFGLAGVETQYF
TRBV20-1,TRBJ1-2,CSARTGNGYTF
TRBV7-8,TRBJ1-2,CASSQIGTGNYGYTF
TRBV5-1,TRBJ1-2,CASSPRTGLDGYTF
TRBV18,TRBJ2-3,CASSPPGLTDTQYF
TRBV7-9,TRBJ1-1,CASSPRLNTEAFF
TRBV18,TRBJ2-1,CASSPPAGAGQFF
TRBV27,TRBJ1-5,CASSSGRENQPQHF
TRBV6-4,TRBJ2-1,CASSDGVAGGVFF
TRBV12-3/TRBV12-4,TRBJ1-1,CASGDGLHTEAFF
TRBV28,TRBJ2-5,CASSLGQGEFGYF
TRBV5-6,TRBJ1-5,CASTIGRGLNQPQHF
TRBV28,TRBJ1-1,CASSSSQGWYTEAFF
TRBV28,TRBJ2-1,CASSLLAGVNEQFF
TRBV13,TRBJ2-7,CASRNKGGGLRNEQYF
TRBV7-9,TRBJ1-3,CASSFPPQGARGNTIYF
TRBV5-1,TRBJ1-2,CASSLGADGYTF
TRBV11-2,TRBJ2-1,CASSQAGAAYNEQFF
TRBV3-1/TRBV3-2,TRBJ1-2,CASSQGLGRGYTF
TRBV4-2,TRBJ2-1,CASSQELADSPYNEQFF
TRBV7-9,TRBJ2-3,CASSSGLAGITDTQYF
TRBV10-2,TRBJ2-5,CASRLPGQGAETQYF
TRBV18,TRBJ1-1,CASSPLAGNTEAFF
TRBV11-2,TRBJ2-5,CASGGTVQETQYF
TRBV28,TRBJ1-5,CASRVDSFQPQHF
TRBV6-5,TRBJ2-3,CASSYSYGGVADTQYF
TRBV3-1/TRBV3-2,TRBJ2-7,CASGELLAGVYEQYF
TRBV27,TRBJ2-1,CASKAGGSYNEQFF
TRBV12-5,TRBJ1-1,CASGLAKNTEAFF
TRBV2,TRBJ2-2,CASKNQGTTGELFF
TRBV5-1,TRBJ1-2,CASSLSGDGGGYTF